This T cell receptor (beta chain) was captured by sequencing in a study of T cell responses to AZD1222 COVID-19 vaccine. General study points: Donor demographics were predominantly white British with a female majority; clonal diversity may be underestimated. Spike-specific TCR repertoires showed rising breadth and depth after two AZD1222 doses. CD4 TCRs linked to vaccination spanned spike, dominating at 160-218 and 743-854. Nearly half of spike-specific TCRs reportedly target variant regions that are unmutated in the B.1.351 and B.1.1.7 variants.

The V segment lost 2 bases and the J segment 3 bases; nucleotides outside the gene matches: 8. The CDR3 spans 17 residues. Germline loops: CDR1 SGHRS, CDR2 YFSETQ. The protocol was immunoSEQ multiplex PCR, while the TCRdb copy is restricted to in-frame clones and leaves out a portion. The data contain about 140,000 clones, about 92% of them singletons. With regard to this clone: Its specificity is not known.

The TCR sequence derives from an adult who had recovered from COVID-19. The chain links TRBV5-1 to TRBJ2-5; TRBD2 aligns across 12 bases. The sample in question was peripheral blood, obtained after recovery from COVID-19. The CDR3 nucleotides read TGCGCCAGCAGCTTTAGCCCGACTAGCGGGAGTGAAGAGACCCAGTACTTC. Encoded protein: CASSFSPTSGSEETQYF.